This T cell receptor beta chain was identified during a study of Ad26.COV2.S vaccination and SARS-CoV-2 variants. Study-wide background: Ad26.COV2.S given intramuscularly, once or twice 56 days apart.

Study results and caveats: Non-spike TCR breadth was similar in vaccine and placebo recipients. The TCR-based breadth and depth measures might underestimate overall T cell responses.

The treatment: about 20 received Ad26.COV2.S at low or high dose, single or two shots; several received placebo; per-sample allocation not given. Specimens were obtained on day 63 following the first vaccine or placebo injection. V lost 4 bases and J lost 4, with 8 bases in between. This CDR3 contains 12 residues. CDR1 is MDHEN and CDR2 is SYDVKM in the germline V gene. Here immunoSEQ multiplex PCR was the method, and the copy in TCRdb shows in-frame clones only, minus some. The sample shows 350,000 to 500,000 clones, approximately 87% of them seen only once. Regarding this clone: The antigen is unknown.

The TCR comes from a person between 18 and 59 years old who received the Ad26.COV2.S COVID-19 vaccine or a placebo. The chain uses TRBV28 and TRBJ2-7; no reliable D call. The sample in question was peripheral blood, obtained in a trial of Ad26.COV2.S vaccine versus placebo. The CDR3 nucleotides are TGTGCCAGCAGTTACATGGGGTACGAGCAGTACTTC. Translation gives CASSYMGYEQYF.